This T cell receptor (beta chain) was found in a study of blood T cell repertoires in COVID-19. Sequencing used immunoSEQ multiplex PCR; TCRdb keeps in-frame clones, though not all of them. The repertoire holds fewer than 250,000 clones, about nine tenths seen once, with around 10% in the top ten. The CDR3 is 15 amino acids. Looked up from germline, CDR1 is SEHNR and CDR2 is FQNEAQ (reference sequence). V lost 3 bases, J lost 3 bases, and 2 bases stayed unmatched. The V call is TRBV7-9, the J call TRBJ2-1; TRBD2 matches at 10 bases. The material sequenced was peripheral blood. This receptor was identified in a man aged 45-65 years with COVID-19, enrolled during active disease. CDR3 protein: CASSFLAGVYNEQFF. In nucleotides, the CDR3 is TGTGCCAGCAGCTTTCTAGCGGGAGTCTACAATGAGCAGTTCTTC.